What follows are 29 T cell receptor beta chains derived from one specimen sequenced in a study of T cells in localized non-small cell lung cancer. Profiling relied on immunoSEQ multiplex PCR, and the TCRdb table lists in-frame clones only, not all of them. The table includes about 21,000 clones, roughly 90% detected once. The material was peripheral blood, obtained before any cancer treatment. These receptor sequences come from a male donor older than 55 with stage I squamous cell lung carcinoma.

The chain recombines TRBV13 with TRBJ2-2; the match to TRBD1 covers 11 bases. The V and J ends lost 10 bases and 4 bases, in that order; junction bases with no gene match: 8. CDR1 is PRHDT, CDR2 FYEKMQ, per germline (reference sequence). The CDR3 is 15 residues long. In DNA, the CDR3 is TGTGCCATCGCACACGGACAGGGGGCCACCGGGGAGCTGTTTTTT. Protein product: CAIAHGQGATGELFF.

The chain links TRBV19 to TRBJ2-2; D gene uncertain. Germline loops: CDR1 LNHDA, CDR2 SQIVND (reference sequence). The V end lost 3 bases, the J end lost 8 bases, and 13 bases lay between the germline ends. The CDR3 length is 14 residues. This CDR3 reads CASSIGGGGGELFF. DNA for the CDR3: TGTGCCAGTAGTATTGGCGGCGGCGGAGGGGAGCTGTTTTTT.

This clone was observed a single time. This CDR3 reads CATGGPGQGVRSSYNEQFF. CDR3 sequence (DNA): TGTGCCACCGGGGGTCCGGGACAGGGGGTCCGAAGCTCCTACAATGAGCAGTTCTTC. V and J are TRBV10-3 and TRBJ2-1; 11 bases align to TRBD1. V trimming: 10 bases; J trimming: 0 bases; junction bases outside the gene matches: 17. Per the germline V gene, CDR1 is ENHRY and CDR2 is SYGVKD. This CDR3 has 19 residues.

The J gene is TRBJ2-7, the V gene TRBV28; D possibly corresponds to TRBD2 (5 bases). Germline values: CDR1 MDHEN, CDR2 SYDVKM. The CDR3 length is 14 residues. Trimming shortened V by 6 bases and J by 0 bases, and 12 bases separated the two germline ends. The CDR3 is CASRQTGSSYEQYF. CDR3 bases: TGTGCCAGCAGGCAGACGGGAAGCTCCTACGAGCAGTACTTC. The entire variable domain, with the rest obtained from reference TRBV28 and TRBJ2-7, is as follows: DVKVTQSSRYLVKRTGEKVFLECVQDMDHENMFWYRQDPGLGLRLIYFSYDVKMKEKGDIPEGYSVSREKKERFSLILESASTNQTSMYLCASRQTGSSYEQYFGPGTRLTVT.

CDR3 region: CASSPRAEGNTIYF. The CDR3 region has the DNA TGTGCCAGCTCACCACGGGCAGAGGGAAACACCATATATTTT. The chain couples TRBV18 to TRBJ1-3; no definite D call. V was trimmed by 1 base and J by 4 bases, leaving 8 bases between them. Germline V gene sequence: CDR1 KGHSH, CDR2 LQKENI. This CDR3 has 14 amino acids.

The chain employs TRBV6-1 and TRBJ2-7; the match to TRBD1 covers 7 bases. CDR3 size: 14 residues. J gave up 6 bases and V 7 bases, and 12 bases lay outside the gene matches. Germline CDR1 reads MNHNS; CDR2 reads SASEGT. This CDR3 reads CASISGQSTGEQYF. CDR3 nucleotides: TGTGCCAGCATCTCGGGACAGAGTACTGGCGAGCAGTACTTC.

The chain carries TRBV29-1 and TRBJ2-3; D is possibly TRBD2 (5 bases). The CDR3 covers 12 residues. Germline V lookup: CDR1 SQVTM, CDR2 ANQGSEA. V shed 5 bases and J shed 6 bases, with 12 bases lying between them. CDR3 protein: CSVSRDVDTQYF. The DNA of the CDR3 is TGCAGCGTTTCCCGGGATGTCGATACGCAGTATTTT.

The chain combines TRBV7-2 with TRBJ2-3; 10 bases are a match to TRBD2. Germline lookup yields CDR1 SGHTA and CDR2 FQGNSA. The CDR3 has 17 residues. V lost 0 bases to trimming and J lost 7 bases; unmatched junction nucleotides: 10. The CDR3 here is CASSLAPLAGGAYTQYF. The CDR3 DNA sequence: TGTGCCAGCAGCTTAGCTCCTTTAGCGGGGGGCGCTTATACGCAGTATTTT.

Details on this clone: The sample carries other DNA sequences with the same CDR3. The rearrangement links TRBV7-9 to TRBJ1-1; D is undetermined. Trimming removed 4 bases from V and 5 bases from J, with 11 bases in between. CDR1 is SEHNR and CDR2 is FQNEAQ in the germline V gene (reference sequence). This CDR3 contains 13 residues. Here the CDR3 DNA reads TGTGCCAGCAGCTCTCTAAGCGGGACTGAAGCTTTCTTT. Encoded protein: CASSSLSGTEAFF.

This chain uses TRBV29-1 with TRBJ1-1; D not resolved. The V end was cut by 4 bases, the J end by 1 base, with 10 bases between. Germline CDR1 reads SQVTM; CDR2 reads ANQGSEA. The CDR3 spans 13 residues. CDR3 protein: CSVGGRWNTEAFF. In DNA, the CDR3 is TGCAGCGTTGGAGGTAGGTGGAACACTGAAGCTTTCTTT.

The gene calls are TRBV2 and TRBJ2-5; 9 positions match TRBD2. The CDR3 spans 18 residues. The germline gives CDR1 SNHLY, CDR2 FYNNEI. The ends lost 8 bases at V and 0 bases at J; junction bases unmatched: 16. In DNA, the CDR3 is TGTGCCAGCTCGCGAACAGGGCTAGCGGGGAGTTACCAAGAGACCCAGTACTTC. This encodes CASSRTGLAGSYQETQYF. Supplemented by reference TRBV2 and TRBJ2-5, the full variable domain reads EPEVTQTPSHQVTQMGQEVILRCVPISNHLYFYWYRQILGQKVEFLVSFYNNEISEKSEIFDDQFSVERPDGSNFTLKIRSTKLEDSAMYFCASSRTGLAGSYQETQYFGPGTRLLVL.

The V and J genes are TRBV7-2 and TRBJ1-5; 7 bases are shared with TRBD1. Germline V gene sequence: CDR1 SGHTA, CDR2 FQGNSA. With 2 bases clipped from V and 4 bases from J, the junction kept 5 bases outside the gene matches. This CDR3 contains 15 residues. The CDR3 region has the DNA TGTGCCAGCAGCTTAAGCAGGGGGGTTAATCAGCCCCAGCATTTT. It is translated as CASSLSRGVNQPQHF.

The chain couples TRBV4-2 to TRBJ1-1; perhaps TRBD1 as D (6 bases). The CDR3 is made up of 15 amino acids. Deletions cut 3 bases from V and 6 bases from J, with 17 bases between. Germline CDR1 and CDR2: LGHNA and YNFKEQ. CDR3 protein: CASSHPKGGPAEAFF. The CDR3 DNA reads TGTGCCAGCAGCCACCCAAAGGGGGGGCCCGCTGAAGCTTTCTTT.

The V call is TRBV5-1, the J call TRBJ2-5, with 7 nucleotides matching TRBD1. Looked up from germline, CDR1 is SGHRS and CDR2 is YFSETQ. The CDR3 loop spans 15 amino acids. The trim removed 0 bases at V and 4 bases at J, leaving 6 bases unmatched. Written as DNA, the CDR3 is TGCGCCAGCAGCTTGGCCCAGGGGGTGGGAGAGACCCAGTACTTC. This sequence encodes CASSLAQGVGETQYF.

The CDR3 DNA reads TGCGCCAGCAGCTTGACAAGAGGGGACCCTCCGACCCAGTACTTC. It yields the protein CASSLTRGDPPTQYF. The chain employs TRBV5-1 and TRBJ2-5; D may match TRBD1 or TRBD2 (5 bases each). Trimming pared 1 base from V and 7 bases from J, leaving 17 bases between. This CDR3 has 15 amino acids. Germline assignment: CDR1 SGHRS and CDR2 YFSETQ. Combining the CDR3 with reference TRBV5-1 and TRBJ2-5 gives the whole variable domain KAGVTQTPRYLIKTRGQQVTLSCSPISGHRSVSWYQQTPGQGLQFLFEYFSETQRNKGNFPGRFSGRQFSNSRSEMNVSTLELGDSALYLCASSLTRGDPPTQYFGPGTRLLVL.

The chain couples TRBV2 to TRBJ2-3, with D maybe TRBD1 (6 bases). CDR3 length: 14 residues. V was clipped by 9 bases and J by 2 bases, with 15 bases between them. CDR1 and CDR2 (germline): SNHLY, FYNNEI. CDR3 protein: CARYRDTFTDTQYF. In DNA, the CDR3 is TGTGCCAGGTACCGGGACACTTTCACAGATACGCAGTATTTT.

CDR3 bases: TGTGCCAGTAGCCCGGGACAGGGGGCTAAGCCCCAGCATTTT. This encodes CASSPGQGAKPQHF. V and J are TRBV19 and TRBJ1-5; 12 bases are shared with TRBD1. V was pared by 6 bases and J by 8 bases, with 5 bases of the junction left unmatched. The length of the CDR3 is 14 residues. In germline, CDR1 is LNHDA, CDR2 SQIVND (reference sequence).

V is TRBV6-5 and J is TRBJ1-1; D gene uncertain. The V and J ends lost 5 bases and 0 bases respectively, with 7 bases between them. This CDR3 comprises 13 residues. Germline V gives CDR1 MNHEY, CDR2 SVGAGI. The CDR3 loop reads CASSHGLNTEAFF. CDR3 coding DNA: TGTGCCAGCAGTCACGGTTTGAACACTGAAGCTTTCTTT.

The chain has TRBV29-1 and TRBJ2-7; D ambiguous. Trimming stripped 6 bases from V and 3 bases from J, with 12 bases between. The germline CDR1 and CDR2 sequences are SQVTM and ANQGSEA. The CDR3 extends over 12 amino acids. The CDR3, as DNA: TGCAGCGTCGTCGACACAGACTACGAGCAGTACTTC. Translating it yields CSVVDTDYEQYF.

CDR3 DNA: TGTGCCAGCAGTTATGAGAGGGGGGGAGGAAAACTGTTTTTT. Translating it yields CASSYERGGGKLFF. V is TRBV6-5 and J is TRBJ1-4; D perhaps matches TRBD1 (6 bases). Trimming pared 3 bases from V and 10 bases from J, leaving 15 bases between. Germline V gene sequence: CDR1 MNHEY, CDR2 SVGAGI. This CDR3 region has 14 residues.

The gene calls are TRBV27 and TRBJ1-2; TRBD1 might be the D (6 bases). V lost 3 bases, J lost 3 bases, and 11 bases lay in between. The germline gives CDR1 MNHEY, CDR2 SMNVEV (reference sequence). CDR3 length equals 14 residues. CDR3 protein: CASSFLGGYYGYTF. The CDR3 nucleotides read TGTGCCAGCAGTTTTTTAGGGGGGTACTATGGCTACACCTTC.

The chain carries TRBV9 and TRBJ2-2; D tentatively fits TRBD1 or TRBD2 (6 bases each). Trimming removed 0 bases from V and 6 bases from J, with 12 bases in between. Per germline, CDR1 SGDLS and CDR2 YYNGEE. There are 15 residues in the CDR3. DNA of the CDR3: TGTGCCAGCAGCGTAGGGGGGGCGCAGGCCGGGGAGCTGTTTTTT. Translated: CASSVGGAQAGELFF. Filled out from reference TRBV9 and TRBJ2-2, the complete variable domain reads DSGVTQTPKHLITATGQRVTLRCSPRSGDLSVYWYQQSLDQGLQFLIQYYNGEERAKGNILERFSAQQFPDLHSELNLSSLELGDSALYFCASSVGGAQAGELFFGEGSRLTVL.

This rearrangement joins TRBV5-8 to TRBJ2-2; D ambiguous. CDR3 size: 14 residues. Trimming removed 0 bases at V and 6 bases at J, with 9 bases between. Germline V CDR1 and CDR2: SGHTS, YDEGEE. In DNA, the CDR3 is TGTGCCAGCAGCTTGGCCTGGGTCCCCGGGGAGCTGTTTTTT. Encoded protein: CASSLAWVPGELFF.

The CDR3 nucleotides are TGCGCCAGCAGCTCGCAGGACAGGGTATGGGCTGAAGCTTTCTTT. This gives the protein CASSSQDRVWAEAFF. The chain uses TRBV5-1 and TRBJ1-1; 8 nucleotides align to TRBD1. V was pared by 3 bases and J by 6 bases, with 10 bases of the junction left unmatched. The CDR3 has 15 amino acids. The germline gives CDR1 SGHRS, CDR2 YFSETQ.

The gene calls are TRBV6-5 and TRBJ1-6; 9 bases are a match to TRBD1. The CDR3 runs to 15 residues. Germline V gives CDR1 MNHEY, CDR2 SVGAGI. V gave up 5 bases and J gave up 6 bases; unmatched junction bases: 5. The CDR3: CASSPGQGRNSPLHF. CDR3 in DNA: TGTGCCAGCAGTCCCGGACAGGGGCGTAATTCACCCCTCCACTTT.

The chain carries TRBV2 and TRBJ2-7; a possible D gene is TRBD1 (6 bases). V dropped 2 bases and J dropped 8 bases, with 19 bases sitting between them. The CDR3 totals 15 residues. The germline gives CDR1 SNHLY, CDR2 FYNNEI. The CDR3 DNA reads as TGTGCCAGCAGTGAACCGGCCGGGACACCATCCAAGCAGTACTTC. Amino acid sequence: CASSEPAGTPSKQYF. The variable domain in full, with the rest retrieved from reference TRBV2 and TRBJ2-7, is EPEVTQTPSHQVTQMGQEVILRCVPISNHLYFYWYRQILGQKVEFLVSFYNNEISEKSEIFDDQFSVERPDGSNFTLKIRSTKLEDSAMYFCASSEPAGTPSKQYFGPGTRLTVT.

The gene calls are TRBV10-1 and TRBJ2-2; no reliable D call. Germline V gene sequence: CDR1 WNHNN, CDR2 SYGVQD (reference sequence). The ends were cut back, 6 bases at V and 5 bases at J, with 10 bases in the middle. The CDR3 covers 13 residues. The CDR3 loop reads CASSPFGTGELFF. CDR3 DNA sequence: TGCGCCAGCAGCCCTTTCGGTACCGGGGAGCTGTTTTTT.

The rearrangement links TRBV5-1 to TRBJ2-5; D unclear. This CDR3 spans 13 amino acids. V lost 4 bases, J lost 3 bases, and 10 bases lay in between. Germline V gene data show CDR1 as SGHRS and CDR2 as YFSETQ. CDR3 residues: CASSRTVEETQYF. The CDR3 DNA reads as TGCGCCAGCAGCCGGACGGTTGAAGAGACCCAGTACTTC.

The chain uses TRBV15 and TRBJ1-1; tentative D call: TRBD1 (5 bases). The V and J ends lost 1 base and 1 base respectively, with 13 bases between them. Germline V lookup: CDR1 LNHNV, CDR2 YYDKDF (reference sequence). CDR3 length: 16 amino acids. The DNA of the CDR3 is TGTGCCACCAGCAGAGGAAGAGGGACGGCGAACACTGAAGCTTTCTTT. This translates into CATSRGRGTANTEAFF.